Described below is a single TCR beta chain sequence and its context. The sample comes from a study of somatic mutations in cytotoxic T cells in rheumatoid arthritis. Study background: Patient blood was drawn as 30 ml EDTA; the draw came right after diagnosis and before any treatment. Flow sorting yielded some V beta antibody-stained T-cell populations at nearly 100% purity, among them V beta1+ cells sequenced for TCRB.

Trimming left V 4 bases short and J 4 bases short, with 8 bases between. Germline V gives CDR1 SGHDN, CDR2 FVKESK. The length of the CDR3 is 12 residues. Clones were sequenced by immunoSEQ multiplex PCR, and TCRdb holds only the in-frame ones, with some missing. Here the sample spans roughly 15,000 clones, about four fifths being singletons. The genes are TRBV14 and TRBJ2-7; D not certain. The sequence derives from an adult with rheumatoid arthritis. Sequenced material: CD8+ T cells sorted from blood. The CDR3, as DNA: TGTGCCAGCAGCCCGGCCAATTACGAGCAGTACTTC. It specifies CASSPANYEQYF.